The 25 T cell receptor beta chains listed next were all sequenced from one sample in a study of blood T cell repertoires in COVID-19. Some clones are missing from TCRdb's copy, which holds only in-frame ones; the method was immunoSEQ multiplex PCR. The sample includes 250,000 to 350,000 clones, roughly 85% seen only once; the top ten take under 6.5%. Sequenced: PBMCs or T cells enriched from blood (not recorded which). These TCRs come from a woman aged 30 to 39 who had recovered from COVID-19.

The chain joins TRBV27 to TRBJ1-2; D is perhaps TRBD1 (5 bases). This CDR3 has 13 amino acids. CDR1 MNHEY and CDR2 SMNVEV come from the germline V gene (reference sequence). Trimming took off 4 bases at V and 4 bases at J, with 10 bases between the two ends. CDR3 loop: CASSSDTGYGYTF. In DNA form, the CDR3 reads TGTGCCAGCAGTTCGGACACTGGCTATGGCTACACCTTC.

This clone was counted once. The chain couples TRBV4-3 to TRBJ1-4, with TRBD1 identical over 7 bases. Germline CDR1 and CDR2: LGHNA and YSLEER. The CDR3 totals 16 residues. J gave up 12 bases and V 3 bases, and 16 bases lay outside the gene matches. The CDR3 coding sequence is TGCGCCAGCAGCCAGGACAGGATGTCAGCTCGTTTGGAACTGTTTTTT. The encoded protein is CASSQDRMSARLELFF.

The J gene is TRBJ2-5, the V gene TRBV18, with D perhaps TRBD2 (6 bases). Trimming stripped 3 bases from V and 1 base from J, with 9 bases between. The length of the CDR3 is 14 residues. Germline loops: CDR1 KGHSH, CDR2 LQKENI. The CDR3 DNA follows: TGTGCCAGCTCACCTCGGGGGAGCCAAGAGACCCAGTACTTC. Its protein is CASSPRGSQETQYF.

The chain links TRBV19 to TRBJ2-7, with 9 bases aligning to TRBD1. The V segment lost 3 bases and the J segment 3 bases; nucleotides outside the gene matches: 6. The CDR3 is 15 residues long. Germline CDR1 is LNHDA and CDR2 is SQIVND (reference sequence). The CDR3 loop is CASSIGTGYDYEQYF. The CDR3 DNA reads TGTGCCAGTAGTATCGGGACAGGGTACGACTACGAGCAGTACTTC.

The chain recombines TRBV2 with TRBJ2-1; D unresolved. Germline V gives CDR1 SNHLY, CDR2 FYNNEI. This CDR3 has 14 residues. Trimming removed 7 bases from V and 0 bases from J, with 10 bases in between. The CDR3 spells CASKPSGSYNEQFF. CDR3 bases: TGTGCCAGCAAACCGAGTGGCTCCTACAATGAGCAGTTCTTC. The entire variable domain, with the rest obtained from reference TRBV2 and TRBJ2-1, is as follows: EPEVTQTPSHQVTQMGQEVILRCVPISNHLYFYWYRQILGQKVEFLVSFYNNEISEKSEIFDDQFSVERPDGSNFTLKIRSTKLEDSAMYFCASKPSGSYNEQFFGPGTRLTVL.

The V gene is TRBV6-5, the J gene TRBJ2-3; 11 nucleotides agree with TRBD1. Germline V CDR1 and CDR2: MNHEY, SVGAGI. The CDR3 runs to 13 residues. The V segment lost 11 bases and the J segment 3 bases; nucleotides outside the gene matches: 4. CDR3 sequence: CAAGTGGTDTQYF. In DNA form, the CDR3 reads TGTGCCGCCGGGACAGGGGGGACAGATACGCAGTATTTT.

This chain links TRBV27 with TRBJ1-6; no clear D gene. The germline V gene has CDR1 MNHEY and CDR2 SMNVEV (reference sequence). The V gene lost 8 bases and the J gene lost 7 bases, with 12 bases spanning the gap. The length of the CDR3 is 13 residues. CDR3 sequence (DNA): TGTGCCAGCTCCCAGGCGACGAATTCACCCCTCCACTTT. Translated, it gives CASSQATNSPLHF.

This clone is a singleton in its sample. The J gene is TRBJ1-1, the V gene TRBV10-3; maybe TRBD1 (5 bases). V gave up 4 bases and J gave up 3 bases, with 18 bases separating them. Germline assignment: CDR1 ENHRY and CDR2 SYGVKD. The CDR3 consists of 16 residues. CDR3 amino acids: CAISAGAGYGDTEAFF. CDR3 sequence (DNA): TGTGCCATCAGTGCCGGGGCGGGGTACGGGGACACTGAAGCTTTCTTT.

CDR3 coding DNA: TGTGCCAGCAGCCGCGACCCTAGCGGGGGATCTAATGAGCAGTTCTTC. Its protein is CASSRDPSGGSNEQFF. This chain links TRBV7-3 with TRBJ2-1; 10 nucleotides match TRBD2. The V and J ends lost 5 bases and 7 bases, in that order; junction bases with no gene match: 11. The CDR3 has 16 residues. The germline V gene encodes CDR1 SGHTA and CDR2 FQGTGA.

The chain combines TRBV18 with TRBJ1-2; 7 bases align to TRBD1. This CDR3 is 14 amino acids long. Germline loops: CDR1 KGHSH, CDR2 LQKENI. Trimming removed 2 bases from V and 7 bases from J; junction bases left unmatched: 7. In DNA form, the CDR3 reads TGTGCCAGCTCACCAGCCCCTACAGGGGCTGGCTACACCTTC. It translates to CASSPAPTGAGYTF.

The chain employs TRBV4-1 and TRBJ2-7; maybe TRBD2 (6 bases). Per the germline V gene, CDR1 is MGHRA and CDR2 is YSYEKL. V dropped 0 bases and J dropped 1 base, with 16 bases sitting between them. The CDR3 extends over 17 amino acids. CDR3: CASSQEAPGLPSYEQYF. The CDR3 nucleotides are TGCGCCAGCAGCCAAGAGGCACCGGGACTGCCGTCCTACGAGCAGTACTTC.

This rearrangement joins TRBV30 to TRBJ2-5; perhaps TRBD2 as D (5 bases). The length of the CDR3 is 13 residues. From germline, CDR1 is GTSNPN and CDR2 SVGIG (reference sequence). V was clipped by 0 bases and J by 5 bases, with 10 bases between them. This CDR3 reads CAWSVPRVETQYF. The CDR3 DNA sequence: TGTGCCTGGAGTGTACCGAGGGTGGAGACCCAGTACTTC.

The CDR3, as DNA: TGTGCCAGCAGCCCGAGGGGAGGGAGTGGAGAGACCCAGTACTTC. Encoded protein: CASSPRGGSGETQYF. V usage is TRBV7-9 and J usage is TRBJ2-5; 7 bases match TRBD2. The CDR3 is 15 residues long. Trimming took 5 bases from V and 4 from J; bases not matched to a gene: 10. Germline V lookup: CDR1 SEHNR, CDR2 FQNEAQ (reference sequence).

The V call is TRBV5-1, the J call TRBJ2-4; 9 nucleotides match TRBD1. The CDR3 has 16 amino acids. The V gene's germline CDR1 is SGHRS and CDR2 YFSETQ. V gave up 4 bases and J gave up 5 bases; unmatched junction bases: 10. The CDR3 DNA reads as TGCGCCAGCAGCCACCTAACAGGGGGCGGGGAAAACATTCAGTACTTC. Protein product: CASSHLTGGGENIQYF.

The rearrangement uses TRBV18 and TRBJ1-3; 7 bases line up with TRBD1. Germline loops: CDR1 KGHSH, CDR2 LQKENI. The CDR3 loop spans 16 amino acids. V lost 3 bases to trimming and J lost 4 bases; unmatched junction nucleotides: 9. DNA for the CDR3: TGTGCCAGCTCACCCGGGACAGCGGGCATAGGAAACACCATATATTTT. This gives the protein CASSPGTAGIGNTIYF.

The chain uses TRBV12-3 or TRBV12-4 and TRBJ2-5, with D possibly TRBD1 on 6 matching bases. Trimming took 5 bases from V and 4 from J, leaving 11 bases between them. The CDR3 is made up of 13 amino acids. The CDR3 loop reads CASSLTGRETQYF. The CDR3 nucleotides are TGTGCCAGCAGTCTAACAGGGCGAGAGACCCAGTACTTC.

The J gene is TRBJ2-5, the V gene TRBV30; 7 bases map to TRBD2. Trimming at V came to 1 base and at J to 9 bases, leaving 5 bases not matched to a gene. The CDR3 is 12 residues long. Germline CDR1 is GTSNPN and CDR2 is SVGIG (reference sequence). CDR3 sequence: CAWSDPGGSQYF. The CDR3 nucleotides are TGTGCCTGGAGTGACCCCGGGGGGTCCCAGTACTTC.

The V gene is TRBV15, the J gene TRBJ1-5; no reliable D call. The CDR3 totals 14 residues. Germline V lookup: CDR1 LNHNV, CDR2 YYDKDF (reference sequence). V shed 9 bases and J shed 5 bases, with 17 bases lying between them. The CDR3 coding sequence is TGTGCCACTAAATGGAGCTTAAAGGATCAGCCCCAGCATTTT. Amino acid sequence: CATKWSLKDQPQHF.

The genes are TRBV7-2 and TRBJ1-1, with TRBD1 matching 8 bases. The ends lost 4 bases at V and 5 bases at J; junction bases unmatched: 9. Germline-derived CDR1 and CDR2 are SGHTA and FQGNSA. This CDR3 comprises 15 residues. In DNA form, the CDR3 reads TGTGCCAGCAGCTCGACCAGGGGGCGTGGGACTGAAGCTTTCTTT. Its protein is CASSSTRGRGTEAFF.

The chain joins TRBV5-1 to TRBJ1-1; perhaps TRBD1 as D (6 bases). This CDR3 contains 12 residues. Looked up from germline, CDR1 is SGHRS and CDR2 is YFSETQ. V was pared by 7 bases and J by 4 bases, with 11 bases between. The CDR3 spells CASAQGGTEAFF. CDR3 nucleotides: TGCGCCAGCGCACAGGGCGGCACTGAAGCTTTCTTT. The variable domain in full, with the rest retrieved from reference TRBV5-1 and TRBJ1-1, is KAGVTQTPRYLIKTRGQQVTLSCSPISGHRSVSWYQQTPGQGLQFLFEYFSETQRNKGNFPGRFSGRQFSNSRSEMNVSTLELGDSALYLCASAQGGTEAFFGQGTRLTVV.

The gene calls are TRBV29-1 and TRBJ2-1; 10 bases line up with TRBD2. The CDR3 has 14 amino acids. Losses at the gene ends were 8 bases for V and 4 bases for J; bases not matched to a gene: 8. Germline V gene sequence: CDR1 SQVTM, CDR2 ANQGSEA. The DNA for the CDR3 is TGCAGCACCAGGACTAGCGGTTCTTACAATGAGCAGTTCTTC. Protein: CSTRTSGSYNEQFF.

The chain employs TRBV19 and TRBJ2-1; a weak D match, TRBD2 (5 bases). V was trimmed by 4 bases and J by 8 bases, leaving 6 bases between them. Germline-derived CDR1 and CDR2 are LNHDA and SQIVND (reference sequence). CDR3 size: 11 residues. The CDR3 nucleotides are TGTGCCAGTAGTAGGGGAGATGAGCAGTTCTTC. It yields the protein CASSRGDEQFF.

This clone has just one count. This chain connects TRBV30 to TRBJ1-1, with a tentative D call TRBD1 (6 bases). The length of the CDR3 is 14 residues. Germline CDR1 GTSNPN, CDR2 SVGIG (reference sequence). V was shortened by 7 bases and J by 4 bases, with 19 bases between the two germline ends. The CDR3 bases are TGTGCCTCTTCACTCAGGGGCGAGGGCACTGAAGCTTTCTTT. Encoded protein: CASSLRGEGTEAFF. Based on the CDR3 plus reference TRBV30 and TRBJ1-1, the full variable domain is SQTIHQWPATLVQPVGSPLSLECTVEGTSNPNLYWYRQAAGRGLQLLFYSVGIGQISSEVPQNLSASRPQDRQFILSSKKLLLSDSGFYLCASSLRGEGTEAFFGQGTRLTVV.

The count of this clone is one. The rearrangement uses TRBV6-4 and TRBJ2-3; maybe TRBD2 (5 bases). The germline CDR1 and CDR2 sequences are MRHNA and SNTAGT. The V end was cut by 4 bases, the J end by 4 bases, with 12 bases between. The CDR3 has 14 residues. As DNA, the CDR3 is TGTGCCAGCAGTGTCGGGAAGGAATCAGATACGCAGTATTTT. Protein product: CASSVGKESDTQYF.

This chain links TRBV28 with TRBJ1-2, with D perhaps matching TRBD1 (6 bases). The V gene's germline CDR1 is MDHEN and CDR2 SYDVKM. The CDR3 is 13 residues long. Trimming took off 6 bases at V and 6 bases at J, with 14 bases between the two ends. The CDR3 protein is CASSLGQINGYTF. CDR3 coding DNA: TGTGCCAGCAGCCTTGGACAGATCAATGGCTACACCTTC.